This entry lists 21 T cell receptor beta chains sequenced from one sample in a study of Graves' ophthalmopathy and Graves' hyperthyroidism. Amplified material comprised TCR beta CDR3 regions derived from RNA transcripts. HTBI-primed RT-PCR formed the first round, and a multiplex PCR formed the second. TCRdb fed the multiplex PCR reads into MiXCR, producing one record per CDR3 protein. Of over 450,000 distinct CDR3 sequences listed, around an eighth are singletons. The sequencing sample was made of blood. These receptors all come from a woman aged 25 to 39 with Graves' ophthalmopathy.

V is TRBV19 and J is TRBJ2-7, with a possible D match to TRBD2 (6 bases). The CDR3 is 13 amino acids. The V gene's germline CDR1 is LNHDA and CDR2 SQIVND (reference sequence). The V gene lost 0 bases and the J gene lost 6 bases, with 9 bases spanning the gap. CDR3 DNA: TGTGCCAGTAGTATAGATTCGGGGGTCGAGCAGTACTTC. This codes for CASSIDSGVEQYF.

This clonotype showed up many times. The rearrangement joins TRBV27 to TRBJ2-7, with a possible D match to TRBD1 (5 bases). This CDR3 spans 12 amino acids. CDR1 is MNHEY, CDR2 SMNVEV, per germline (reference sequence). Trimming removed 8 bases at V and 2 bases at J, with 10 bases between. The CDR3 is CASLDRAYEQYF. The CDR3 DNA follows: TGTGCCAGCCTTGACAGAGCCTACGAGCAGTACTTC.

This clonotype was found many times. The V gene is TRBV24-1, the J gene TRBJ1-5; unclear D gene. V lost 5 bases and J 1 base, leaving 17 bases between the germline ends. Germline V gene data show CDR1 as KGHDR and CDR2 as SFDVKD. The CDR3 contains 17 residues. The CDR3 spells CATSVGRTGESNQPQHF. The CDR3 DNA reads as TGTGCCACCAGTGTTGGGAGGACGGGCGAGAGCAATCAGCCCCAGCATTTT.

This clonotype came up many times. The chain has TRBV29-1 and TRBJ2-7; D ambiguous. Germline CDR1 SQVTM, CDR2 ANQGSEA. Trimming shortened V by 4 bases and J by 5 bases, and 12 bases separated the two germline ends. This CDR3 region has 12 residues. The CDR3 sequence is CSVAHQIHEQYF. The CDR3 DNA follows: TGCAGCGTTGCACACCAGATACACGAGCAGTACTTC.

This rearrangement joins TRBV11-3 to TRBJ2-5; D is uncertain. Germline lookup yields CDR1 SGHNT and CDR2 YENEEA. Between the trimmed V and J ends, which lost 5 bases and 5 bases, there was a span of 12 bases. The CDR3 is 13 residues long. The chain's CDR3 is CASSLRDFETQYF. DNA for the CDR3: TGTGCCAGCAGCCTACGAGACTTCGAGACCCAGTACTTC.

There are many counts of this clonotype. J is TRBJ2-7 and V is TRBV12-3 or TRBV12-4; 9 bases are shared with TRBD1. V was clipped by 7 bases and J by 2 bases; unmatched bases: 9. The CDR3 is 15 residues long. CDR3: CASTLHRTGAYEQYF. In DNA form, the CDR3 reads TGTGCCAGCACTCTCCACAGGACAGGGGCCTACGAGCAGTACTTC.

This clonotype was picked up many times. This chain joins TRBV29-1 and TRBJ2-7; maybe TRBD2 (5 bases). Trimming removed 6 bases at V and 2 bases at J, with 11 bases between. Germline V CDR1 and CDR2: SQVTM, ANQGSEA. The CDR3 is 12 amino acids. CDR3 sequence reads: CSVLGNAYEQYF. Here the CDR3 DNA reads TGCAGCGTACTAGGGAACGCCTACGAGCAGTACTTC.

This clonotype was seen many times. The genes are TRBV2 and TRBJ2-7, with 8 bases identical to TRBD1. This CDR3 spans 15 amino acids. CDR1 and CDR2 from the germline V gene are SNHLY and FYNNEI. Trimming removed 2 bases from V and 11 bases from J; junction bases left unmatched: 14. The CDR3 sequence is CASSESRGQDSLEYF. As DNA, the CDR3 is TGTGCCAGCAGTGAAAGTCGGGGACAGGACTCCCTGGAGTACTTC.

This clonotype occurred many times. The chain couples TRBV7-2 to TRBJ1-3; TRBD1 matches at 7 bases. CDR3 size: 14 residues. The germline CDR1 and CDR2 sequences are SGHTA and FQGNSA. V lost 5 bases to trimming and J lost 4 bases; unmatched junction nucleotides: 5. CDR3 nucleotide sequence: TGTGCCAGCAGCCCGACCAGGGGGGGAAACACCATATATTTT. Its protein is CASSPTRGGNTIYF.

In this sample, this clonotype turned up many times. In nucleotides, the CDR3 is TGTGCCGTAGGGGACCTATCTGGGGCCAACGTCCTGACTTTC. Its protein product is CAVGDLSGANVLTF. The rearrangement joins TRBV19 to TRBJ2-6; either TRBD1 or TRBD2 may supply D (5 bases each). The length of the CDR3 is 14 residues. In germline, CDR1 is LNHDA, CDR2 SQIVND (reference sequence). V was clipped by 11 bases and J by 1 base, with 12 bases between them.

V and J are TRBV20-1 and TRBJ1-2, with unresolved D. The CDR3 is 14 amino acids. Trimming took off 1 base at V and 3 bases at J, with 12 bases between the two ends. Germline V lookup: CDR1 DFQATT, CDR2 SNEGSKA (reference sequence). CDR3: CSARGTDRDYGYTF. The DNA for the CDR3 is TGCAGTGCTAGAGGAACCGACCGAGACTATGGCTACACCTTC.

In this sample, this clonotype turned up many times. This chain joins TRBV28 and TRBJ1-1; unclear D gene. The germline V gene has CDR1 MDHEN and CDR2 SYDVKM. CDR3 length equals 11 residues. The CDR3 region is CGSRVDTEAFF. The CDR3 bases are TGTGGGTCCCGGGTGGACACTGAAGCTTTCTTT. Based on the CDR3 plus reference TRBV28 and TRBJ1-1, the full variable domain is DVKVTQSSRYLVKRTGEKVFLECVQDMDHENMFWYRQDPGLGLRLIYFSYDVKMKEKGDIPEGYSVSREKKERFSLILESASTNQTSMYLCGSRVDTEAFFGQGTRLTVV.

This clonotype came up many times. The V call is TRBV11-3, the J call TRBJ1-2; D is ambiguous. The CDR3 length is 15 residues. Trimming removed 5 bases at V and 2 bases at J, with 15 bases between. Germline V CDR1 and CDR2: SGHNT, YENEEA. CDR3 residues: CASSPPGGPNYGYTF. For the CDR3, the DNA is TGTGCCAGCAGCCCACCAGGTGGTCCGAACTATGGCTACACCTTC.

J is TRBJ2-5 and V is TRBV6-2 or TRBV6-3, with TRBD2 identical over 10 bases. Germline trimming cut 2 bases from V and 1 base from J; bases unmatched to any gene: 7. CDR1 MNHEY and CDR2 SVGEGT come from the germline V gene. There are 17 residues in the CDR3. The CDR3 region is CASSYQRLAGFQETQYF. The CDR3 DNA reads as TGTGCCAGCAGTTACCAAAGACTAGCGGGTTTCCAAGAGACCCAGTACTTC.

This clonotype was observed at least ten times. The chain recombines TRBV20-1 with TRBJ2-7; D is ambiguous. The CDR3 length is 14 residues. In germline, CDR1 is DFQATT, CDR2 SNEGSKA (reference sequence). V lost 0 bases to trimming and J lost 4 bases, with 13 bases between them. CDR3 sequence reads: CSARDPVSAYEQYF. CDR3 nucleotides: TGCAGTGCTAGAGACCCCGTTTCAGCTTACGAGCAGTACTTC.

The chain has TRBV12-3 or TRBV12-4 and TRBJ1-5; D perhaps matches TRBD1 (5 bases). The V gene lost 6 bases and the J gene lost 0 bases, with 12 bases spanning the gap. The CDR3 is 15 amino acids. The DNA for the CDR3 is TGTGCCAGCAGACTGGGGGGTTATAGCAATCAGCCCCAGCATTTT. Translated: CASRLGGYSNQPQHF.

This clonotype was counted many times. The DNA for the CDR3 is TGTGCCAGCAGCTTAGCGGGACAGGGTACCTACGAGCAGTACTTC. Translating gives CASSLAGQGTYEQYF. The genes are TRBV7-9 and TRBJ2-7, with TRBD1 identical over 9 bases. Per the germline V gene, CDR1 is SEHNR and CDR2 is FQNEAQ (reference sequence). The CDR3 spans 15 residues. The V gene end was trimmed by 0 bases and the J gene end by 2 bases; junction bases not matched to a gene: 2.

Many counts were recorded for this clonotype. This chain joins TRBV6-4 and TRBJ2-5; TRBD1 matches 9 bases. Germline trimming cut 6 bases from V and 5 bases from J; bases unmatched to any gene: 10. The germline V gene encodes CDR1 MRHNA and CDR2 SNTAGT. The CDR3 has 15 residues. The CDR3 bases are TGTGCCAGCAGCTCCTGGGGACAGGGAGCGGAGACCCAGTACTTC. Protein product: CASSSWGQGAETQYF.

CDR3 region: CASSQGGRGAYGYTF. In DNA, the CDR3 is TGTGCCAGCAGCCAAGGTGGGAGGGGGGCCTATGGCTACACCTTC. The chain combines TRBV3-1 with TRBJ1-2; the D gene is possibly TRBD1 (6 bases). Per the germline V gene, CDR1 is LGHDT and CDR2 is YNNKEL (reference sequence). V lost 1 base and J lost 4, with 13 bases in between. The CDR3 is 15 residues long.

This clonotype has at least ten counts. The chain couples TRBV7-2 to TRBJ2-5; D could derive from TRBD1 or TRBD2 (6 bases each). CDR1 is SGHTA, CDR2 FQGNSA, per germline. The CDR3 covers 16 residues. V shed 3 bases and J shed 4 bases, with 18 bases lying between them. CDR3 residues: CASSFAGTQEGETQYF. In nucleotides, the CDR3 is TGTGCCAGCAGCTTCGCCGGGACACAGGAGGGAGAGACCCAGTACTTC. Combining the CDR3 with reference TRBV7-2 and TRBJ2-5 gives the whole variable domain GAGVSQSPSNKVTEKGKDVELRCDPISGHTALYWYRQSLGQGLEFLIYFQGNSAPDKSGLPSDRFSAERTGGSVSTLTIQRTQQEDSAVYLCASSFAGTQEGETQYFGPGTRLLVL.

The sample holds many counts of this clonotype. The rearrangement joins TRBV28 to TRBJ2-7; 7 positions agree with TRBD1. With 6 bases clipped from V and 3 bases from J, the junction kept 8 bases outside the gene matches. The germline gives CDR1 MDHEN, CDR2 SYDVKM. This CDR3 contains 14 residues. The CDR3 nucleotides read TGTGCCAGCAGCTACAGGGGCGAAGTCTACGAGCAGTACTTC. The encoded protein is CASSYRGEVYEQYF. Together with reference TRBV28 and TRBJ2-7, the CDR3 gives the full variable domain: DVKVTQSSRYLVKRTGEKVFLECVQDMDHENMFWYRQDPGLGLRLIYFSYDVKMKEKGDIPEGYSVSREKKERFSLILESASTNQTSMYLCASSYRGEVYEQYFGPGTRLTVT.